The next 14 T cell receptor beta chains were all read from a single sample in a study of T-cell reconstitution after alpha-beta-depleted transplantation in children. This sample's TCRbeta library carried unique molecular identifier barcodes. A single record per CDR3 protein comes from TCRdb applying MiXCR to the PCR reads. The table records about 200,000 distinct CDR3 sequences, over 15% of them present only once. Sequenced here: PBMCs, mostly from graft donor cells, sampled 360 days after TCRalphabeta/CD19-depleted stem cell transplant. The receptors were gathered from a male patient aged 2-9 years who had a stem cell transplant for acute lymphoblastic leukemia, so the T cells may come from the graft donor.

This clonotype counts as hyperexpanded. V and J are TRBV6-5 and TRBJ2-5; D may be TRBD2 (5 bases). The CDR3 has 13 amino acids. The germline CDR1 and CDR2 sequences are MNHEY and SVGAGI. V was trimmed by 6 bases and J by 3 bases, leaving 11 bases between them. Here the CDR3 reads CASRLGAEETQYF. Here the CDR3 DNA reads TGTGCCAGCAGACTGGGAGCGGAAGAGACCCAGTACTTC.

CDR3 residues: CASRGGAGGAEQYF. CDR3 nucleotide sequence: TGTGCCAGCAGAGGCGGTGCTGGAGGGGCCGAGCAGTACTTC. The rearrangement joins TRBV2 to TRBJ2-7; TRBD2 is a possible D gene (6 bases). Germline assignment: CDR1 SNHLY and CDR2 FYNNEI. V lost 6 bases and J lost 6, with 18 bases in between. This CDR3 spans 14 amino acids. The full variable domain, completed using reference TRBV2 and TRBJ2-7, is EPEVTQTPSHQVTQMGQEVILRCVPISNHLYFYWYRQILGQKVEFLVSFYNNEISEKSEIFDDQFSVERPDGSNFTLKIRSTKLEDSAMYFCASRGGAGGAEQYFGPGTRLTVT.

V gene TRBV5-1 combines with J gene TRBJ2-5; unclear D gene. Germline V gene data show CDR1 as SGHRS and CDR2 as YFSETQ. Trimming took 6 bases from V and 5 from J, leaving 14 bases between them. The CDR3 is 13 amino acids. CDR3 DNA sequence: TGCGCCAGCAATCACGACAAACGGGAGACCCAGTACTTC. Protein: CASNHDKRETQYF.

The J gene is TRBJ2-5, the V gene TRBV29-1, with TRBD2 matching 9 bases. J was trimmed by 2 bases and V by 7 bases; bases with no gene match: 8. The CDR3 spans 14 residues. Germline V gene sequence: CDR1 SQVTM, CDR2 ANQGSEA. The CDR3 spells CSGEAAGGQETQYF. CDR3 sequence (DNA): TGCAGCGGAGAAGCAGCGGGGGGACAAGAGACCCAGTACTTC.

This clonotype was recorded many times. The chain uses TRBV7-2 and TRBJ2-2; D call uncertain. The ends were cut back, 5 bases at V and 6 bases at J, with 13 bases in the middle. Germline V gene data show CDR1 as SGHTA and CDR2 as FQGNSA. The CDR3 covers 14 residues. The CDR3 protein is CASSLLSFPGELFF. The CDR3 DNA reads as TGTGCCAGCAGCCTCCTCAGTTTCCCCGGGGAGCTGTTTTTT.

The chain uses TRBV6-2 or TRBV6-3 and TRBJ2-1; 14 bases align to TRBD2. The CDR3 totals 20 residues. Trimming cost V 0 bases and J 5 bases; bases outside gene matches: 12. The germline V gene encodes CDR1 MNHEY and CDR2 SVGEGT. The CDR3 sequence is CASSYSRTSGGTEPNNEQFF. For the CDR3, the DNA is TGTGCCAGCAGTTACTCGAGGACTAGCGGGGGGACGGAACCTAACAATGAGCAGTTCTTC.

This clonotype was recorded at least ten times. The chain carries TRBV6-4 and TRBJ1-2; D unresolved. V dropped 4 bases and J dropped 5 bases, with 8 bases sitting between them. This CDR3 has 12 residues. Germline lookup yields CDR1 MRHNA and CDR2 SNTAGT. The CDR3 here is CASSAPGYGYTF. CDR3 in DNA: TGTGCCAGCAGTGCCCCCGGATATGGCTACACCTTC.

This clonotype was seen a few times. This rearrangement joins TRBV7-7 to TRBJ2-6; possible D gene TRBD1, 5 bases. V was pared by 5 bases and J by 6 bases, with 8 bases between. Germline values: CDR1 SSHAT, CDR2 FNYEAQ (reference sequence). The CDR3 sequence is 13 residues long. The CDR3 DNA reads TGTGCCAGCAGCATGGACATGGCCAACGTCCTGACTTTC. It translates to CASSMDMANVLTF.

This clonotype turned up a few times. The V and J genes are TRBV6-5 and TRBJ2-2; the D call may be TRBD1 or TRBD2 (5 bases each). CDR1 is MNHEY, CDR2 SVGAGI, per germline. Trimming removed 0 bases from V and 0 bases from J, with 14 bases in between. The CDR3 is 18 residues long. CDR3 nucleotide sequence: TGTGCCAGCAGTTACTCGATCCTAGCAGGGACGAACACCGGGGAGCTGTTTTTT. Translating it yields CASSYSILAGTNTGELFF.

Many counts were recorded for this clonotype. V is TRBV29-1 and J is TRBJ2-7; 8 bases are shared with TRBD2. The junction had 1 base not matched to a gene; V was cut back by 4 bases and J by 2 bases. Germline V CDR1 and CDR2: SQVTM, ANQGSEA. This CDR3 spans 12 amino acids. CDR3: CSVVSGAYEQYF. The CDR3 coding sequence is TGCAGCGTTGTTAGCGGGGCCTACGAGCAGTACTTC.

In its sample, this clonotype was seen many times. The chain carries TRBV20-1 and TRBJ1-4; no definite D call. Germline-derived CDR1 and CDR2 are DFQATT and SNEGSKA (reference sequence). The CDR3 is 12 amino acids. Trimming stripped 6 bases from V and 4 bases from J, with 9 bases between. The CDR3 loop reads CSAGNFNEKLFF. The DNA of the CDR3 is TGCAGTGCGGGAAACTTTAATGAAAAACTGTTTTTT.

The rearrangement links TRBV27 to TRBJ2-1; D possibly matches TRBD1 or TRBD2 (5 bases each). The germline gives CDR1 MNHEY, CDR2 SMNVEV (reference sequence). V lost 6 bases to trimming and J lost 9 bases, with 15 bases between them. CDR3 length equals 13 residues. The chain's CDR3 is CASRGTPGGEQFF. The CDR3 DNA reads TGTGCCAGCAGGGGGACCCCCGGTGGTGAGCAGTTCTTC.

This CDR3 is CASSSRRTSGRWYEQYF. The CDR3 DNA follows: TGTGCCAGCAGCTCGAGACGGACTAGCGGGAGATGGTACGAGCAGTACTTC. The chain joins TRBV11-2 to TRBJ2-7; 13 bases agree with TRBD2. The germline V gene has CDR1 SGHAT and CDR2 FQNNGV. The CDR3 length is 17 residues. Trimming at V came to 4 bases and at J to 4 bases, leaving 10 bases not matched to a gene.

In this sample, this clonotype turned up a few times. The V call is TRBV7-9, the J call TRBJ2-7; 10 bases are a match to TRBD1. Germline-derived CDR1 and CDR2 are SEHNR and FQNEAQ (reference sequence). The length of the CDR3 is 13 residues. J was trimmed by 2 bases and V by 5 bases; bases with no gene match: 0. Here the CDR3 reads CASSGTGAYEQYF. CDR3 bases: TGTGCCAGCAGCGGGACAGGGGCCTACGAGCAGTACTTC.